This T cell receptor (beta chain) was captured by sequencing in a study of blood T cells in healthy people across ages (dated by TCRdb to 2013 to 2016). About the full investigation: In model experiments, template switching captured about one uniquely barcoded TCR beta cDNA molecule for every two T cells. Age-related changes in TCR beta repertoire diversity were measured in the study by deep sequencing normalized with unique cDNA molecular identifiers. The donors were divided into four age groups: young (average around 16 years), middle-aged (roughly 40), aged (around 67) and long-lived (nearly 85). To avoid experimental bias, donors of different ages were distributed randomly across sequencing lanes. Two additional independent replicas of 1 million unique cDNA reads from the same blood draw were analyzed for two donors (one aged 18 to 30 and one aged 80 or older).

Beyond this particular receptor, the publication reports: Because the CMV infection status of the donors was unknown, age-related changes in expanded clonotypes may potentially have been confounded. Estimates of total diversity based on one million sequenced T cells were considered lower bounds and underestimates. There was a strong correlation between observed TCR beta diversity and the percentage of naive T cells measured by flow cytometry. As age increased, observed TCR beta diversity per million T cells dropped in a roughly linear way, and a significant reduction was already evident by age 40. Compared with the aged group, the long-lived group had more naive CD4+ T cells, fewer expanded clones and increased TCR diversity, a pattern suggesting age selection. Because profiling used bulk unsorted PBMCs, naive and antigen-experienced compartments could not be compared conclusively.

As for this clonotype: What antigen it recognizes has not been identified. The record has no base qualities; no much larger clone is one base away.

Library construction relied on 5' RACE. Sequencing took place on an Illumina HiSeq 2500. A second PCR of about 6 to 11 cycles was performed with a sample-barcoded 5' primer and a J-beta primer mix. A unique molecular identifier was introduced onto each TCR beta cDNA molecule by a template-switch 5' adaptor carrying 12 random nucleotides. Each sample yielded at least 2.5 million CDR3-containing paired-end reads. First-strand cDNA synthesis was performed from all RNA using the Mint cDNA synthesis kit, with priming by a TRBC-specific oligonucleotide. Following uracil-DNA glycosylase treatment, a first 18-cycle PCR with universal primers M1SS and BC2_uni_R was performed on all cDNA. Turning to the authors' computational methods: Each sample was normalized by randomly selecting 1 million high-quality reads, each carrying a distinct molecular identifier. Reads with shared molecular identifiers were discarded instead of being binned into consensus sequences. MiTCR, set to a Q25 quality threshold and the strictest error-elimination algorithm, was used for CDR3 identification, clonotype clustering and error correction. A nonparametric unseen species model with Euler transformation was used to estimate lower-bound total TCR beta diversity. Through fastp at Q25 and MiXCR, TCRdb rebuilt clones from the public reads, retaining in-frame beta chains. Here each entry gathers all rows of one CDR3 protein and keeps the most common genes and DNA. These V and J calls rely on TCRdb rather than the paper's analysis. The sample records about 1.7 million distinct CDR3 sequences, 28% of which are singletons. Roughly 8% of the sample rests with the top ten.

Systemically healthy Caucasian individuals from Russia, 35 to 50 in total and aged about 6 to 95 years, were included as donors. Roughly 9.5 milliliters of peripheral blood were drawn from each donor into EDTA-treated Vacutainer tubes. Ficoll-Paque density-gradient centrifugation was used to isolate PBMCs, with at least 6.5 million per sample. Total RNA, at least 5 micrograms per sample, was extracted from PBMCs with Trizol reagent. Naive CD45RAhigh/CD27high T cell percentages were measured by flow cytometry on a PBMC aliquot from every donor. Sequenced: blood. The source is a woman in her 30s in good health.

The CDR3 region: CASSLYRAGSHKQYF. The sequenced DNA is TGTGCCAGCAGTTTATATCGCGCGGGGTCCCACAAGCAGTACTTC. In this chain, TRBV27 is recombined with TRBJ2-7; the D segment could be TRBD2, given 6 matching bases. The CDR3 has 15 amino acids, counting the end cysteine and phenylalanine. The CDR3 DNA has 45 bases and is translated from base 1. CDR1 and CDR2 (MNHEY, SMNVEV) derive from the germline V gene (reference sequence). Trimming removed 1 base from V and 8 bases from J, leaving 18 bases between the germline ends.